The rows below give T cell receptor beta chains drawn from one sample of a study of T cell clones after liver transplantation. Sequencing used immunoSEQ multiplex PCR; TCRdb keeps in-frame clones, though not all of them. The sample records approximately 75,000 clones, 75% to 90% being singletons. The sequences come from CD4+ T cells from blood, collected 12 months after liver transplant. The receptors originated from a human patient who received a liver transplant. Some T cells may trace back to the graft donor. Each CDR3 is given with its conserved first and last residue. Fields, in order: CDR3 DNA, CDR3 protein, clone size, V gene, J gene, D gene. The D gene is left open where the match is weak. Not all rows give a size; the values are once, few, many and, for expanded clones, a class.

cdr3_nt: TGTGCCAGCAGCTTCCCCCAGGGGGCTAGGGGAGGCGAAAAACTGTTTTTT; cdr3_aa: CASSFPQGARGGEKLFF; clone_size: NA; v_call: TRBV5-6; j_call: TRBJ1-4; d_call: TRBD1
cdr3_nt: TGTGCCAGCAGCTTGTTAATGGGGCAGGGAAGCGAGCAGTACTTC; cdr3_aa: CASSLLMGQGSEQYF; clone_size: NA; v_call: TRBV11-2; j_call: TRBJ2-7; d_call: NA
cdr3_nt: TGTGCCAGCAGCGTAGGAGGGGGCGATAATGAAAAACTGTTTTTT; cdr3_aa: CASSVGGGDNEKLFF; clone_size: NA; v_call: TRBV9; j_call: TRBJ1-4; d_call: TRBD1
cdr3_nt: TGCGCCAGCAGTGGACTTGGGGGCAGGGGGGTTTTATTCTTCCAGAACACTGAAGCTTTCTTT; cdr3_aa: CASSGLGGRGVLFFQNTEAFF; clone_size: NA; v_call: TRBV10-2; j_call: TRBJ1-1; d_call: TRBD1
cdr3_nt: TGCGCCAGCAGCCCTAGCACAGATACGCAGTATTTT; cdr3_aa: CASSPSTDTQYF; clone_size: NA; v_call: TRBV5-1; j_call: TRBJ2-3; d_call: NA
cdr3_nt: TGTGCCAGTAGGCTAGGGGTGACTGAAGCTTTCTTT; cdr3_aa: CASRLGVTEAFF; clone_size: once; v_call: TRBV19; j_call: TRBJ1-1; d_call: NA
cdr3_nt: TGCGCCAGCAGCCCCCTTGCGGGGGATGACACCGGGGAGCTGTTTTTT; cdr3_aa: CASSPLAGDDTGELFF; clone_size: NA; v_call: TRBV5-1; j_call: TRBJ2-2; d_call: TRBD2
cdr3_nt: TGTGCCAGCAGTCTAAAGAGGGGGGATACGCAGTATTTT; cdr3_aa: CASSLKRGDTQYF; clone_size: NA; v_call: TRBV6-5; j_call: TRBJ2-3; d_call: NA
cdr3_nt: TGTGCCAGCAGCGTAGGGGCGGCGAACACCGGGGAGCTGTTTTTT; cdr3_aa: CASSVGAANTGELFF; clone_size: NA; v_call: TRBV9; j_call: TRBJ2-2; d_call: NA
cdr3_nt: TGTGCCAGCAGTTCTCAAAGCGGGGCCAACGTCCTGACTTTC; cdr3_aa: CASSSQSGANVLTF; clone_size: NA; v_call: TRBV6-5; j_call: TRBJ2-6; d_call: NA
cdr3_nt: TGCGCCAGCAGTGAAGGGATGAGCTCTGGAAACACCATATATTTT; cdr3_aa: CASSEGMSSGNTIYF; clone_size: few; v_call: TRBV10-1; j_call: TRBJ1-3; d_call: NA
cdr3_nt: TGTGCCAGCAGTTTTCAGGGGGCTGGGGAAAAACTGTTTTTT; cdr3_aa: CASSFQGAGEKLFF; clone_size: NA; v_call: TRBV28; j_call: TRBJ1-4; d_call: TRBD1
cdr3_nt: TGTGCCAGCAGCCCGGGGGGAAATCAGCCCCAGCATTTT; cdr3_aa: CASSPGGNQPQHF; clone_size: NA; v_call: TRBV7-2; j_call: TRBJ1-5; d_call: NA
cdr3_nt: TGTGCCAGCAGCGTCACAGGGGATGAAGAAAAACTGTTTTTT; cdr3_aa: CASSVTGDEEKLFF; clone_size: once; v_call: TRBV5-4; j_call: TRBJ1-4; d_call: TRBD1
cdr3_nt: TGTGCCAGCAGCTTGGGGGCTAGTTGGGCAGATACGCAGTATTTT; cdr3_aa: CASSLGASWADTQYF; clone_size: NA; v_call: TRBV11-3; j_call: TRBJ2-3; d_call: NA
cdr3_nt: TGTGCCAGCAGTGGTAGCGAATCGGATACGCAGTATTTT; cdr3_aa: CASSGSESDTQYF; clone_size: NA; v_call: TRBV2; j_call: TRBJ2-3; d_call: NA
cdr3_nt: TGTGCCAGCAGTACAGAGATGAACACTGAAGCTTTCTTT; cdr3_aa: CASSTEMNTEAFF; clone_size: NA; v_call: TRBV2; j_call: TRBJ1-1; d_call: NA
cdr3_nt: TGTGCCAGCAGCTTGGCGGCAGGGGGAGTATCGGATACGCAGTATTTT; cdr3_aa: CASSLAAGGVSDTQYF; clone_size: NA; v_call: TRBV5-4; j_call: TRBJ2-3; d_call: TRBD1
cdr3_nt: TGTGCCAGCAGCCCCCCGCGGCAAGGGGGGACCATCTATGGCTACACCTTC; cdr3_aa: CASSPPRQGGTIYGYTF; clone_size: NA; v_call: TRBV28; j_call: TRBJ1-2; d_call: NA
cdr3_nt: TGCGCCAGCAGCTTGGGGGGGACTAGCGGAACCAATGAGCAGTTCTTC; cdr3_aa: CASSLGGTSGTNEQFF; clone_size: NA; v_call: TRBV5-1; j_call: TRBJ2-1; d_call: TRBD2
cdr3_nt: TGTGCCAGCAGCTTGAAAGCGACAGATAGCTCTGGAAACACCATATATTTT; cdr3_aa: CASSLKATDSSGNTIYF; clone_size: NA; v_call: TRBV7-6; j_call: TRBJ1-3; d_call: NA
cdr3_nt: TGTGCCAGCAGCTTGGGAGGGGGAGGGAGCTCCTACGAGCAGTACTTC; cdr3_aa: CASSLGGGGSSYEQYF; clone_size: NA; v_call: TRBV5-4; j_call: TRBJ2-7; d_call: NA
cdr3_nt: TGCAGCGTCCAACTATATACCGGGGAGCTGTTTTTT; cdr3_aa: CSVQLYTGELFF; clone_size: NA; v_call: TRBV29-1; j_call: TRBJ2-2; d_call: NA
cdr3_nt: TGCGCCAGCAGCTTGCGAGCGGGAGCGGCCGAGACCCAGTACTTC; cdr3_aa: CASSLRAGAAETQYF; clone_size: NA; v_call: TRBV5-1; j_call: TRBJ2-5; d_call: TRBD2
cdr3_nt: TGTGCCAGCAGCCCTGGGACATCCTATGGCTACACCTTC; cdr3_aa: CASSPGTSYGYTF; clone_size: NA; v_call: TRBV7-3; j_call: TRBJ1-2; d_call: NA
cdr3_nt: TGTGCCAGCAGTGAAGCTCGGACCCCCGGGTCTGGCTACACCTTC; cdr3_aa: CASSEARTPGSGYTF; clone_size: few; v_call: TRBV2; j_call: TRBJ1-2; d_call: NA
cdr3_nt: TGTGCCAGCAGTTCCCCGGGAGTCTCTGGAAACACCATATATTTT; cdr3_aa: CASSSPGVSGNTIYF; clone_size: NA; v_call: TRBV28; j_call: TRBJ1-3; d_call: NA
cdr3_nt: TGTGCCAGCAGCAGCCAGGGGAACACTGAAGCTTTCTTT; cdr3_aa: CASSSQGNTEAFF; clone_size: NA; v_call: TRBV9; j_call: TRBJ1-1; d_call: NA
cdr3_nt: TGTGCCAGCAGCGTAGACAGGGGCCAATATGGCTACACCTTC; cdr3_aa: CASSVDRGQYGYTF; clone_size: NA; v_call: TRBV5-4; j_call: TRBJ1-2; d_call: TRBD1
cdr3_nt: TGTGCCAGCAGTGAAAGGGGTATCTCCGGAAACACCATATATTTT; cdr3_aa: CASSERGISGNTIYF; clone_size: NA; v_call: TRBV2; j_call: TRBJ1-3; d_call: NA
cdr3_nt: TGCGCCAGCAGCTTGGCGGGGGACGAGCAGTACTTC; cdr3_aa: CASSLAGDEQYF; clone_size: many; v_call: TRBV5-1; j_call: TRBJ2-7; d_call: NA
cdr3_nt: TGTGCCAGCACCCCTAAGGCAGGGACTAGTGTCTCCTACAATGAGCAGTTCTTC; cdr3_aa: CASTPKAGTSVSYNEQFF; clone_size: NA; v_call: TRBV6-4; j_call: TRBJ2-1; d_call: TRBD2
cdr3_nt: TGCGCCAGCAGCTCTAGCGGGAGGGCCTCGCCCCGACTCACAGATACGCAGTATTTT; cdr3_aa: CASSSSGRASPRLTDTQYF; clone_size: NA; v_call: TRBV5-1; j_call: TRBJ2-3; d_call: TRBD2
cdr3_nt: TGTGCCAGCAGCGAGGGGGATGGCTACACCTTC; cdr3_aa: CASSEGDGYTF; clone_size: NA; v_call: TRBV9; j_call: TRBJ1-2; d_call: NA
cdr3_nt: TGTGCCAGCAGCTCTCCCGGGACAGGGTCACCCCGGCTACCCTACGAGCAGTACTTC; cdr3_aa: CASSSPGTGSPRLPYEQYF; clone_size: NA; v_call: TRBV5-6; j_call: TRBJ2-7; d_call: TRBD1
cdr3_nt: TGTGCCAGCACCTCGGGACAGGGGTCGTCGCGTACGCAGTATTTT; cdr3_aa: CASTSGQGSSRTQYF; clone_size: NA; v_call: TRBV6-1; j_call: TRBJ2-3; d_call: TRBD1
cdr3_nt: TGTGCCATCTCGTTCCTAGCGGGAGGACGTTACGAGCAGTACTTC; cdr3_aa: CAISFLAGGRYEQYF; clone_size: medium-sized; v_call: TRBV10-3; j_call: TRBJ2-7; d_call: TRBD2
cdr3_nt: TGTGCCAGCAGTCCCTACACTAGCGGGAGCCCAGGAGAGCAGTTCTTC; cdr3_aa: CASSPYTSGSPGEQFF; clone_size: NA; v_call: TRBV27; j_call: TRBJ2-1; d_call: TRBD2
cdr3_nt: TGTGCCAGCGGCTCACACGGAGGCTCTGGAAACACCATATATTTT; cdr3_aa: CASGSHGGSGNTIYF; clone_size: NA; v_call: TRBV28; j_call: TRBJ1-3; d_call: NA
cdr3_nt: TGTGCCAGCAGCAACCATCCGGGACAGGGGCCCTACGAGCAGTACTTC; cdr3_aa: CASSNHPGQGPYEQYF; clone_size: NA; v_call: TRBV6-9; j_call: TRBJ2-7; d_call: TRBD1
cdr3_nt: TGTGCCAGCAGTTTAGGGGCGCCTGGCTACACCTTC; cdr3_aa: CASSLGAPGYTF; clone_size: few; v_call: TRBV28; j_call: TRBJ1-2; d_call: NA
cdr3_nt: TGTGCCAGCAGCCCTGAACTAGCGGTAGCCTACAATGAGCAGTTCTTC; cdr3_aa: CASSPELAVAYNEQFF; clone_size: NA; v_call: TRBV9; j_call: TRBJ2-1; d_call: TRBD2
cdr3_nt: TGTGCCAGCTGTCAATCCGGGACAGGGAAGGATACGCAGTATTTT; cdr3_aa: CASCQSGTGKDTQYF; clone_size: NA; v_call: TRBV6-5; j_call: TRBJ2-3; d_call: TRBD1
cdr3_nt: TGTGCCAGTAGCCTTGGACAGGGCTATGGCTACACCTTC; cdr3_aa: CASSLGQGYGYTF; clone_size: NA; v_call: TRBV19; j_call: TRBJ1-2; d_call: TRBD1
cdr3_nt: TGTGCCAGCAGCTTGAAGGGAGGGTTGAACACTGAAGCTTTCTTT; cdr3_aa: CASSLKGGLNTEAFF; clone_size: NA; v_call: TRBV5-6; j_call: TRBJ1-1; d_call: NA
cdr3_nt: TGTGCCAGCTCACCTTCAGGGGGTGGTTACGAGCAGTACTTC; cdr3_aa: CASSPSGGGYEQYF; clone_size: NA; v_call: TRBV18; j_call: TRBJ2-7; d_call: TRBD1
cdr3_nt: TGTGCCAGCAGCCCCGGGACAGGGGGTTATCGAGAGACCCAGTACTTC; cdr3_aa: CASSPGTGGYRETQYF; clone_size: NA; v_call: TRBV28; j_call: TRBJ2-5; d_call: TRBD1
cdr3_nt: TGCGCCAGCAGCTTGTCAGGGGGCGCGTTGCCCCAGCATTTT; cdr3_aa: CASSLSGGALPQHF; clone_size: NA; v_call: TRBV5-1; j_call: TRBJ1-5; d_call: TRBD1
cdr3_nt: TGCGCCAGCAGCTTGGGTACGGGAGCCCAAGAGACCCAGTACTTC; cdr3_aa: CASSLGTGAQETQYF; clone_size: NA; v_call: TRBV5-1; j_call: TRBJ2-5; d_call: NA
cdr3_nt: TGTGCCAGCAGCCAAACGTCCTTAGCGACCTCTGAGCAGTTCTTC; cdr3_aa: CASSQTSLATSEQFF; clone_size: NA; v_call: TRBV7-9; j_call: TRBJ2-1; d_call: NA
cdr3_nt: TGTGCCAGCTGTTTAGCGGGAGGGCCTGGGAATGAGCAGTTCTTC; cdr3_aa: CASCLAGGPGNEQFF; clone_size: NA; v_call: TRBV18; j_call: TRBJ2-1; d_call: TRBD2
cdr3_nt: TGCGCCAGCAGCCCCGTGACTAGCGGGGCCAACGAGCAGTACTTC; cdr3_aa: CASSPVTSGANEQYF; clone_size: NA; v_call: TRBV4-3; j_call: TRBJ2-7; d_call: TRBD2
cdr3_nt: TGTGCCAGCAGCGTGGACGGCAAGAATCAGCCCCAGCATTTT; cdr3_aa: CASSVDGKNQPQHF; clone_size: NA; v_call: TRBV2; j_call: TRBJ1-5; d_call: NA
cdr3_nt: TGTGCCAGCGGCAGGAGCCTTAATGAAAAACTGTTTTTT; cdr3_aa: CASGRSLNEKLFF; clone_size: NA; v_call: TRBV7-9; j_call: TRBJ1-4; d_call: NA